The 11 T cell receptor beta chains below were found in one sample sequenced in a study of blood T cell repertoires in COVID-19. Sequencing was performed with immunoSEQ multiplex PCR; in TCRdb, only in-frame clones are kept and a portion is missing. Among about 140,000 clones listed, 80% to 90% were seen once. Sequencing input: PBMCs or T cells enriched from blood (not recorded which). Source of these receptors: a woman aged 45-60 years with acute COVID-19.

The V call is TRBV28, the J call TRBJ2-1, with no clear D. Trimming cost V 5 bases and J 4 bases, with 6 bases left between them. Germline V gives CDR1 MDHEN, CDR2 SYDVKM. The CDR3 runs 12 residues. The CDR3 reads CASSQNYNEQFF. CDR3 nucleotides: TGTGCCAGCAGTCAAAATTACAATGAGCAGTTCTTC.

The genes are TRBV5-1 and TRBJ1-2; tentatively, D is TRBD1 (5 bases). Trimming left V 4 bases short and J 6 bases short, with 16 bases between. Germline V gene lookup returns CDR1 SGHRS and CDR2 YFSETQ. The CDR3 totals 14 residues. Here the CDR3 DNA reads TGCGCCAGCAGCCCCGACGGGCAGGGCAATGGCTACACCTTC. This codes for CASSPDGQGNGYTF. The full variable domain, rest sourced from reference TRBV5-1 and TRBJ1-2, is KAGVTQTPRYLIKTRGQQVTLSCSPISGHRSVSWYQQTPGQGLQFLFEYFSETQRNKGNFPGRFSGRQFSNSRSEMNVSTLELGDSALYLCASSPDGQGNGYTFGSGTRLTVV.

This sequence joins TRBV5-1 and TRBJ1-5, with TRBD1 as a possible D gene (5 bases). Trimming shortened V by 4 bases and J by 4 bases, and 12 bases separated the two germline ends. This CDR3 contains 14 residues. Germline CDR1 reads SGHRS; CDR2 reads YFSETQ. The CDR3 DNA follows: TGCGCCAGCAGCGAAGGGGCCGGGAATCAGCCCCAGCATTTT. Its translation: CASSEGAGNQPQHF. The whole variable domain, remainder taken from reference TRBV5-1 and TRBJ1-5, is KAGVTQTPRYLIKTRGQQVTLSCSPISGHRSVSWYQQTPGQGLQFLFEYFSETQRNKGNFPGRFSGRQFSNSRSEMNVSTLELGDSALYLCASSEGAGNQPQHFGDGTRLSIL.

The V gene is TRBV7-2, the J gene TRBJ2-5, with 16 bases fitting TRBD2. This CDR3 has 17 residues. Germline assignment: CDR1 SGHTA and CDR2 FQGNSA. V lost 1 base, J lost 5 bases, and 4 bases stayed unmatched. The CDR3, as DNA: TGTGCCAGCAGCTTAGAGCGGGGACTAGCGGGAGGGGAGACCCAGTACTTC. This translates into CASSLERGLAGGETQYF.

This clone was seen a handful of times. The chain combines TRBV3-1 (or the pseudogene TRBV3-2) with TRBJ1-2; D remains unclear. Trimming cost V 1 base and J 8 bases, with 14 bases left between them. The CDR3 consists of 14 residues. CDR1 and CDR2 from the germline V gene are LGHDT and YNNKEL (reference sequence). CDR3: CASSQALAGAGYTF. In DNA form, the CDR3 reads TGTGCCAGCAGCCAAGCACTCGCGGGAGCCGGCTACACCTTC.

The V gene is TRBV3-1 (or the pseudogene TRBV3-2), the J gene TRBJ2-6; D might be TRBD1 (5 bases). V shed 4 bases and J shed 0 bases, with 10 bases lying between them. CDR1 is LGHDT, CDR2 YNNKEL, per germline (reference sequence). This CDR3 is 16 amino acids long. The CDR3 region has the DNA TGTGCCAGCAGCCCGCTAGGGGACTCTGGGGCCAACGTCCTGACTTTC. Residues: CASSPLGDSGANVLTF.

V usage is TRBV19 and J usage is TRBJ2-2; 9 bases are a match to TRBD2. Germline V gives CDR1 LNHDA, CDR2 SQIVND (reference sequence). The CDR3 is 17 residues long. Losses at the gene ends were 5 bases for V and 5 bases for J; bases not matched to a gene: 12. CDR3 sequence (DNA): TGTGCCAGTAGTTTTCGACTAGCGGAGGGAGGAACCGGGGAGCTGTTTTTT. Its protein product is CASSFRLAEGGTGELFF.

This chain links TRBV28 with TRBJ1-2; 9 nucleotides align to TRBD1. From germline, CDR1 is MDHEN and CDR2 SYDVKM. The CDR3 runs 15 residues. Germline trimming cut 6 bases from V and 1 base from J; bases unmatched to any gene: 6. The CDR3 sequence is CASSSGTGSNYGYTF. The DNA for the CDR3 is TGTGCCAGCAGCTCCGGGACAGGGAGTAACTATGGCTACACCTTC.

The chain links TRBV3-1 (or the pseudogene TRBV3-2) to TRBJ2-6; no clear D. In germline, CDR1 is LGHDT, CDR2 YNNKEL (reference sequence). Trimming left V 3 bases short and J 0 bases short, with 15 bases between. The CDR3 runs 18 residues. CDR3 DNA sequence: TGTGCCAGCAGCCATCTCCTAGATTCCAGCTCTGGGGCCAACGTCCTGACTTTC. Its translation is CASSHLLDSSSGANVLTF.

CDR3 amino acids: CASSGFTSAANEQFF. CDR3 bases: TGTGCCAGCAGCGGATTCACTAGCGCGGCCAATGAGCAGTTCTTC. The chain is built from TRBV11-2 and TRBJ2-1; 7 nucleotides agree with TRBD2. With 5 bases clipped from V and 6 bases from J, the junction kept 10 bases outside the gene matches. The CDR3 is 15 amino acids. The germline V gene encodes CDR1 SGHAT and CDR2 FQNNGV.

The rearrangement links TRBV11-2 to TRBJ2-3; D remains unclear. The germline gives CDR1 SGHAT, CDR2 FQNNGV. V dropped 5 bases and J dropped 4 bases, with 13 bases sitting between them. This CDR3 contains 14 residues. In DNA, the CDR3 is TGTGCCAGCAGCCGTTCGATAAGCGCAGATACGCAGTATTTT. Translating it yields CASSRSISADTQYF.